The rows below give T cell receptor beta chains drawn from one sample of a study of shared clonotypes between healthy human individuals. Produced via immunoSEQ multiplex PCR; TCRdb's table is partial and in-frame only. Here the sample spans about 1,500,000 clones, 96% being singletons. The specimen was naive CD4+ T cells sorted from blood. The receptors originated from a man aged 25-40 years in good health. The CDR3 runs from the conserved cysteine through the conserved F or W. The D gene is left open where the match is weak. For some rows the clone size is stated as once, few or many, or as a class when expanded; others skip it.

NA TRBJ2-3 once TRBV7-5 CVRSLLAPRPGTDTQYF TGTGTCAGAAGCCTGCTTGCGCCAAGGCCAGGCACAGATACGCAGTATTTT
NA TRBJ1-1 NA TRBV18 CASSRRRDSNTEAFF TGTGCCAGCTCACGAAGGAGAGACAGTAACACTGAAGCTTTCTTT
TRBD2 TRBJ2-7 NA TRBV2 CASKTGTSSYEQYF TGTGCCAGCAAAACCGGGACTAGCTCCTACGAGCAGTACTTC
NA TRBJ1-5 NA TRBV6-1 CASSDRTVFQPQHF TGTGCCAGCAGTGACCGGACAGTTTTTCAGCCCCAGCATTTT
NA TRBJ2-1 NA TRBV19 CASSIDSTSHEQFF TGTGCCAGTAGTATAGATTCAACTAGTCATGAGCAGTTCTTC
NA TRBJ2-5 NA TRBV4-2 CASSHRGTLLAATQYF TGTGCCAGCAGCCACCGCGGGACTCTTCTGGCGGCGACCCAGTACTTC
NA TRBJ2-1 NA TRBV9 CASSSRDRNEQFF TGTGCCAGCAGCTCCCGGGACCGCAATGAGCAGTTCTTC
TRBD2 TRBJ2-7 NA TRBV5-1 CASSLSLAGGGSSYEQYF TGCGCCAGCAGCTTGTCACTAGCGGGAGGCGGCAGCTCCTACGAGCAGTACTTC
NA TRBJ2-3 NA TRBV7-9 CASSLARTDTQYF TGTGCCAGCAGCTTAGCGCGTACAGATACGCAGTATTTT
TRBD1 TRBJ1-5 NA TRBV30 CAWSYGQGNQPQHF TGTGCCTGGAGTTATGGACAGGGCAATCAGCCCCAGCATTTT
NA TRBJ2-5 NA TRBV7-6 CASSRPGETQYF TGTGCCAGCAGCCGTCCCGGGGAGACCCAGTACTTC
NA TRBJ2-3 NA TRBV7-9 CASNRRGSTDTQYF TGTGCCAGCAACCGCAGAGGGAGCACAGATACGCAGTATTTT
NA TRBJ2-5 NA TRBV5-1 CASSLAGVEETQYF TGCGCCAGCAGCTTGGCTGGGGTCGAAGAGACCCAGTACTTC
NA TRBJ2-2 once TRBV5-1 CASSLDARRTGELFF TGCGCCAGCAGCTTGGATGCCAGACGGACCGGGGAGCTGTTTTTT
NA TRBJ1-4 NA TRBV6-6 CASTRVASALNEKLFF TGTGCCAGCACCCGAGTAGCGTCAGCTCTGAATGAAAAACTGTTTTTT
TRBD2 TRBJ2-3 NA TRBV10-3 CAISQLAGNTDTQYF TGTGCCATCAGCCAACTAGCGGGGAACACAGATACGCAGTATTTT
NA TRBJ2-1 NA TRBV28 CASNQLRFPSDEQFF TGTGCCAGCAACCAACTTCGGTTCCCTAGTGATGAGCAGTTCTTC
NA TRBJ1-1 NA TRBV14 CASSQDHRRGTEAFF TGTGCCAGCAGCCAAGATCACAGGAGGGGCACTGAAGCTTTCTTT
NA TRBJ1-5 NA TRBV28 CASSRGPNQPQHF TGTGCCAGCAGTCGCGGACCGAATCAGCCCCAGCATTTT